This entry describes one T cell receptor beta chain. The CDR3 is made up of 13 amino acids. Germline V gene data show CDR1 as SEHNR and CDR2 as FQNEAQ (reference sequence). V was pared by 5 bases and J by 1 base, with 8 bases between. The data were obtained in a study of T cells in tuberculosis. Latent tuberculosis screening used tuberculin skin test and IGRA at entry. Profiled with immunoSEQ multiplex PCR; TCRdb holds only in-frame clones, not every one. The sample includes some 40,000 clones, 95% of them seen just once. What was sequenced was PBMCs. The sequence was obtained from a donor between 10 and 35 years old with latent tuberculosis or without tuberculosis infection. This chain connects TRBV7-9 to TRBJ1-1; possibly TRBD1 for D (6 bases). CDR3 amino acids: CASSNRENTEAFF. CDR3 coding DNA: TGTGCCAGCAGCAACAGGGAGAACACTGAAGCTTTCTTT.